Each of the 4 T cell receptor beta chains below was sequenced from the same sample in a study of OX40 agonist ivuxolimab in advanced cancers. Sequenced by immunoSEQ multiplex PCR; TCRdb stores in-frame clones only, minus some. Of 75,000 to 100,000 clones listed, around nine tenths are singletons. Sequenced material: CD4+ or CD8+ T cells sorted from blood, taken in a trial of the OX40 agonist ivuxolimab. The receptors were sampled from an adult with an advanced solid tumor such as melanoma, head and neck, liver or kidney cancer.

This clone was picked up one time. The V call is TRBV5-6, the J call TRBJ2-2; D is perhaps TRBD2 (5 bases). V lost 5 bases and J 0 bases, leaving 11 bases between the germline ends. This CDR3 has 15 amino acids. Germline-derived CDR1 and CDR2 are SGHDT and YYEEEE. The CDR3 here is CASRRTSSNTGELFF. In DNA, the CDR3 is TGTGCCAGCAGACGGACTTCCTCGAACACCGGGGAGCTGTTTTTT.

The CDR3 DNA sequence: TGTGCCAGCAGCTTAGCGGGGTGGGTAAGGAATGAGCAGTTCTTC. Translation gives CASSLAGWVRNEQFF. The chain combines TRBV7-2 with TRBJ2-1, with D hard to call. This CDR3 region has 15 residues. The V end lost 0 bases, the J end lost 7 bases, and 13 bases lay between the germline ends. Germline CDR1 SGHTA, CDR2 FQGNSA.

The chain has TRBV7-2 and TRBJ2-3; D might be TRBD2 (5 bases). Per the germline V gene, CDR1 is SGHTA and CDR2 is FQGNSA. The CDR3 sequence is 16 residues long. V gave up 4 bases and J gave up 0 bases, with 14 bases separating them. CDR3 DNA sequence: TGTGCCAGCAGCTCAAGGACTGGGGTTAGCACAGATACGCAGTATTTT. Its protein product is CASSSRTGVSTDTQYF. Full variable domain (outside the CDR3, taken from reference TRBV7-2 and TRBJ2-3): GAGVSQSPSNKVTEKGKDVELRCDPISGHTALYWYRQSLGQGLEFLIYFQGNSAPDKSGLPSDRFSAERTGGSVSTLTIQRTQQEDSAVYLCASSSRTGVSTDTQYFGPGTRLTVL.

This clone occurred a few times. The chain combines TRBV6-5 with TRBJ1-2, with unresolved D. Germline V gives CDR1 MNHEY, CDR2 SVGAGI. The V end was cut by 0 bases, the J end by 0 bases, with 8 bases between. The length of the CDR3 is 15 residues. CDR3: CASSYSDVANYGYTF. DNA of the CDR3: TGTGCCAGCAGTTACTCGGACGTAGCTAACTATGGCTACACCTTC.